These T cell receptor beta chains were read from a single sample in a study of cytomegalovirus exposure and HLA in healthy donors. Data came from immunoSEQ multiplex PCR; TCRdb stores just in-frame clones and leaves some out. The sample has 150,000 or so clones; just under 75% are singletons. Sequences were obtained from PBMCs. These receptors came from a woman aged 18-30 years in good health and CMV-seronegative. The CDR3 runs from the conserved cysteine through the conserved F or W. The D gene is left open where the match is weak. Clone size is shown for a subset of rows, as once, few, many or a class of expanded clone.

V gene	clone size	J gene	D gene	CDR3 DNA	CDR3 protein
TRBV18	once	TRBJ2-3	TRBD2	TGTGCCAGCCGGAGCGGGAAAAGCACAGATACGCAGTATTTT	CASRSGKSTDTQYF
TRBV2	.	TRBJ2-1	TRBD2	TGTGCCAGCAGGGTCGGACTAGACTACTACAATGAGCAGTTCTTC	CASRVGLDYYNEQFF
TRBV7-9	.	TRBJ1-4	.	TGTGCCAGCAGCTCCGCCGCGGCCGCGCGGAAATCAACTAATGAAAAACTGTTTTTT	CASSSAAAARKSTNEKLFF
TRBV5-8	.	TRBJ1-1	TRBD1	TGTGCCAGCAGCTTGCAGGGGGCTTTCACTGAAGCTTTCTTT	CASSLQGAFTEAFF
TRBV7-9	.	TRBJ2-1	.	TGTGCCAGCAGCTCCCCCCGGGGTTACAATGAGCAGTTCTTC	CASSSPRGYNEQFF
TRBV7-2	once	TRBJ2-1	TRBD2	TGTGCCAGCAGCTTAGTTGCGTTAGCGGGAAACAATGAGCAGTTCTTC	CASSLVALAGNNEQFF
TRBV23-1	.	TRBJ1-3	TRBD1	TGCGCCAGCAGTCAACCGGGACAGGGAGAACGATCGAGAAACACCATATATTTT	CASSQPGQGERSRNTIYF
TRBV27	.	TRBJ2-1	TRBD1	TGTGCCAGCAGTTTTTACAGGGGGCGCGGGTATGAGCAGTTCTTC	CASSFYRGRGYEQFF
TRBV28	.	TRBJ1-5	.	TGTGCCAGCAGTTTCCTAGAGTTTCAGCCCCAGCATTTT	CASSFLEFQPQHF
TRBV4-1	.	TRBJ2-1	TRBD2	TGCGCCAGCAGCCAAGCCGGGACTAGCGGGGTTAGTGGCAATGAGCAGTTCTTC	CASSQAGTSGVSGNEQFF
TRBV4-2	.	TRBJ2-7	TRBD2	TGTGCCAGCAGCCAAGAGGGACGCGGGGGAGGCTACGGGCAGTACTTC	CASSQEGRGGGYGQYF
TRBV6-5	.	TRBJ1-5	.	TGTGCCAGCAGTTACTCGAGGAGGGATCAGCCCCAGCATTTT	CASSYSRRDQPQHF
TRBV9	.	TRBJ2-7	.	TGTGCCAGCAGCCCGCATGGGGGCAGGCACGAGCAGTACTTC	CASSPHGGRHEQYF
TRBV6-1	.	TRBJ1-4	.	TGTGCCAGCAGCGGTAGTGGAGGGACTAATGAAAAACTGTTTTTT	CASSGSGGTNEKLFF
TRBV4-1	.	TRBJ1-2	.	TGCGCCAGCAGCCAAGGCGTACAGATTAACTATGGCTACACCTTC	CASSQGVQINYGYTF
TRBV9	.	TRBJ1-2	.	TGTGCCAGCAGCGTAGACAGAAACTATGGCTACACCTTC	CASSVDRNYGYTF
TRBV18	.	TRBJ1-6	.	TGTGCCAGCTCACCACCGTCACAGGGAAATTCACCCCTCCACTTT	CASSPPSQGNSPLHF
TRBV5-1	.	TRBJ1-4	.	TGCGCCAGCAGCTTGGCGGGCGGGGGTGCAACTAATGAAAAACTGTTTTTT	CASSLAGGGATNEKLFF
TRBV10-3	.	TRBJ1-1	TRBD1	TGTGCCATCAGGTTCGGGGGACAGGGGAGCACTGAAGCTTTCTTT	CAIRFGGQGSTEAFF
TRBV29-1	.	TRBJ2-5	.	TGCAGCGTTGACACAGGGCGACGAGAGACCCAGTACTTC	CSVDTGRRETQYF
TRBV6-6	.	TRBJ1-1	TRBD1	TGTGCCAGCAGACGACAGGGTGAAGCTTTCTTT	CASRRQGEAFF
TRBV27	.	TRBJ2-1	TRBD1	TGTGCCAGCAGCCACACTGGGACAGGGCCCAGGAGCTCCTACAATGAGCAGTTCTTC	CASSHTGTGPRSSYNEQFF
TRBV6-5	few	TRBJ1-2	.	TGTGCCAGCAGTTACTCGGGGGGAAACTATGGCTACACCTTC	CASSYSGGNYGYTF
TRBV5-6	.	TRBJ2-1	.	TGTGCCAGCAGCTTGTATAGCGTCTCCTACAATGAGCAGTTCTTC	CASSLYSVSYNEQFF
TRBV25-1	.	TRBJ2-7	.	TGTGCCAGCAGTATCGGACAGAACGAGCAGTACTTC	CASSIGQNEQYF
TRBV29-1	few	TRBJ1-5	TRBD1	TGCAGCGTCGAAACAGGGGGTGGTCAGCCCCAGCATTTT	CSVETGGGQPQHF
TRBV28	.	TRBJ1-5	.	TGTGCCAGCAGTTTCGTCCGAGCGGGGCACAATCAGCCCCAGCATTTT	CASSFVRAGHNQPQHF
TRBV5-1	once	TRBJ2-5	TRBD1	TGCGCCAGCAGCTTGGGAGGGGGCGCGGAGGAGACCCAGTACTTC	CASSLGGGAEETQYF
TRBV4-1	.	TRBJ2-1	TRBD1	TGCGCCAGCAGCCAAATGGGACAGAGCTCCTACAATGAGCAGTTCTTC	CASSQMGQSSYNEQFF
TRBV6-6	.	TRBJ1-2	TRBD1	TGTGCCAGCAGTTACTCAGACAGGGCCTATGGCTACACCTTC	CASSYSDRAYGYTF
TRBV27	once	TRBJ2-5	.	TGTGCCAGCATGGAACGCGGTCCCCATGAGACCCAGTACTTC	CASMERGPHETQYF
TRBV18	few	TRBJ1-1	.	TGTGCCAGCTCACAACTGACAGACTACACTGAAGCTTTCTTT	CASSQLTDYTEAFF
TRBV27	.	TRBJ2-1	TRBD1	TGTGCCAGCAGTTTACCCCGGACAGGTCCCTACAATGAGCAGTTCTTC	CASSLPRTGPYNEQFF
TRBV7-3	once	TRBJ1-3	.	TGTGCCAGCAGCTTAACGCCAGGGTCAGGAAACACCATATATTTT	CASSLTPGSGNTIYF
TRBV7-6	.	TRBJ2-3	.	TGTGCCAGCAGCTCAGTGTACAGGGATAGCACAGATACGCAGTATTTT	CASSSVYRDSTDTQYF
TRBV28	.	TRBJ1-2	TRBD1	TGTGCCAGCAGTCTCGGACAGGGGGCCTATGGCTACACCTTC	CASSLGQGAYGYTF
TRBV29-1	.	TRBJ2-2	TRBD1	TGCAGCGGGGGACAGGGGGACACCGGGGAGCTGTTTTTT	CSGGQGDTGELFF
TRBV20-1	.	TRBJ2-1	TRBD1	TGCAGTGCTGGACAGGGGTTACGGTTCTTC	CSAGQGLRFF
TRBV9	few	TRBJ1-1	.	TGTGCCAGCAGCGTAGATATGTTGAACACTGAAGCTTTCTTT	CASSVDMLNTEAFF
TRBV4-2	.	TRBJ1-2	TRBD1	TGTGCCAGCAGCCACCAGGACAGGGGCTTCAACTTCTATGGCTACACCTTC	CASSHQDRGFNFYGYTF
TRBV15	.	TRBJ2-7	TRBD2	TGTGCCACCACCGGGGGGGGCACCTACGAGCAGTACTTC	CATTGGGTYEQYF
TRBV5-1	.	TRBJ2-3	.	TGCGCCAGCAGCTTGGGTCAGGTCACAGATACGCAGTATTTT	CASSLGQVTDTQYF